The source of this T cell receptor (beta chain) is a study of cytomegalovirus exposure and HLA in healthy donors. General study points: In most subjects, TCR beta sequences reportedly gave accurate predictions of HLA-A and HLA-B alleles.

PCR was performed using 60 Vbeta and 13 Jbeta primers. Produced via immunoSEQ multiplex PCR; TCRdb's table is partial and in-frame only. The sample has about 97,000 clones, about 74% seen once; the top ten hold roughly 9.6%. This clone was recorded a few times. What it recognizes is unknown. Sequencing was done on a sample of PBMCs. This receptor was taken from a male donor in good health and CMV-seropositive.

The CDR3: CASSRPGQGRNEQFF. The CDR3 DNA follows: TGTGCCAGCAGCCGTCCGGGACAGGGAAGGAATGAGCAGTTCTTC. This sequence joins TRBV14 and TRBJ2-1; the match to TRBD1 covers 9 bases. Germline V gene data show CDR1 as SGHDN and CDR2 as FVKESK. The CDR3 has 15 residues. With V trimmed by 4 bases and J by 7 bases, 8 bases remained unmatched.